Below, 5 T cell receptor beta chains from the same sample are listed, as sequenced in a study of OX40 agonist ivuxolimab in advanced cancers. Produced via immunoSEQ multiplex PCR; TCRdb's table is partial and in-frame only. The data contain around 77,000 clones, about nine tenths of them singletons. Sample: CD4+ or CD8+ T cells sorted from blood, taken in a trial of the OX40 agonist ivuxolimab. These receptors all come from an adult with an advanced solid tumor such as melanoma, head and neck, liver or kidney cancer.

The rearrangement uses TRBV7-6 and TRBJ2-7, with 7 bases that match TRBD2. From germline, CDR1 is SGHVS and CDR2 FNYEAQ. V dropped 4 bases and J dropped 5; count of bases not matched to a gene: 17. This CDR3 is 17 amino acids long. As DNA, the CDR3 is TGTGCCAGCAGCTCTATTTCTAGCGGCATTCCCTCTGACGAGCAGTACTTC. The encoded protein is CASSSISSGIPSDEQYF.

This CDR3 is CARSFLTGHDQPQHF. The CDR3 DNA is TGTGCCAGAAGCTTCCTGACAGGGCATGATCAGCCCCAGCATTTT. V is TRBV7-5 and J is TRBJ1-5; the D segment call TRBD1 is taken from the table without a DNA check. TRBV7-5 is described as a pseudogene. The CDR3 length is 15 residues.

The rearrangement joins TRBV9 to TRBJ1-2; 7 positions match TRBD1. Germline CDR1 and CDR2: SGDLS and YYNGEE. The CDR3 is 15 amino acids. With V trimmed by 3 bases and J by 4 bases, 9 bases remained unmatched. CDR3 sequence reads: CASSADRQGGYGYTF. The CDR3, as DNA: TGTGCCAGCAGCGCGGATCGACAGGGCGGCTATGGCTACACCTTC.

This chain connects TRBV5-1 to TRBJ2-5, with D tentatively TRBD1 (5 bases). The CDR3 spans 16 residues. CDR1 is SGHRS and CDR2 is YFSETQ in the germline V gene. Trimming pared 1 base from V and 4 bases from J, leaving 17 bases between. For the CDR3, the DNA is TGCGCCAGCAGCTTGCATCAGGGCCTAGGAGCAGAGACCCAGTACTTC. Its translation is CASSLHQGLGAETQYF.

The chain uses TRBV5-1 and TRBJ2-1; 9 nucleotides align to TRBD2. The CDR3 runs 17 residues. Germline V lookup: CDR1 SGHRS, CDR2 YFSETQ. The trim removed 0 bases at V and 4 bases at J, leaving 8 bases unmatched. The CDR3 nucleotides are TGCGCCAGCAGCTTGGATAGCGGGGGAATCCTTTACAATGAGCAGTTCTTC. This encodes CASSLDSGGILYNEQFF.